Listed here are 28 T cell receptor beta chains from one sample, sequenced in a study of T-cell reconstitution after alpha-beta-depleted transplantation in children. Preparing the TCRbeta library involved the use of unique molecular identifiers. TCRdb fed the PCR reads into MiXCR, producing one record per CDR3 protein. The repertoire has 250,000 to 300,000 distinct CDR3 sequences, around 10% of them found once; the top ten carry 7% to 9.5%. The specimen comprised PBMCs, sampled before TCRalphabeta/CD19-depleted stem cell transplant. These receptors originate from a boy in the first two years of life with acute myeloid leukemia, due to receive a stem cell transplant.

In this sample, this clonotype turned up many times. This may arise from a read error, as a much more abundant clone is one base away. V usage is TRBV5-1 and J usage is TRBJ1-6; D is ambiguous. Germline V gene lookup returns CDR1 SGHRS and CDR2 YFSETQ. The CDR3 is made up of 14 amino acids. DNA of the CDR3: TGCGCCAGCAGCGAACGAGAGGGCCATTCCCCCCTCCACTTT. It is translated as CASSEREGHSPLHF.

A remark on this clonotype: A much larger clone differs from this one at a single base, so this may be a read error. The V call is TRBV12-3 or TRBV12-4, the J call TRBJ2-4; 7 bases align to TRBD1. The junction had 9 bases not matched to a gene; V was cut back by 8 bases and J by 8 bases. The CDR3 covers 13 residues. This CDR3 reads CASLMAGGDIQYF. The CDR3 coding sequence is TGTGCCAGCCTAATGGCAGGGGGTGACATTCAGTACTTC.

The J gene is TRBJ2-2, the V gene TRBV24-1, with TRBD2 matching over 13 bases. The CDR3 is 22 residues long. CDR1 and CDR2 (germline): KGHDR, SFDVKD. The DNA for the CDR3 is TGTGGGGCCTGTGATTTGCCCACTTCCGGGACTAGCGGGACCGAACACACCGGGGAGCTGTTTTTT. It codes for CGACDLPTSGTSGTEHTGELFF.

This clonotype was detected ten times or more. The rearrangement uses TRBV5-1 and TRBJ1-5; TRBD1 agrees at 7 bases. This CDR3 is built from 14 residues. The junction had 4 bases not matched to a gene; V was cut back by 0 bases and J by 7 bases. Germline V lookup: CDR1 SGHRS, CDR2 YFSETQ. As DNA, the CDR3 is TGCGCCAGCAGCTTGGAAGGGGGCAGCCAGCCCCAGCATTTT. As protein: CASSLEGGSQPQHF.

This clonotype was recorded many times. CDR3 DNA: TGTGCCAGCACGGCACGTATCACAGATACGCAGTATTTT. Amino acids: CASTARITDTQYF. This chain joins TRBV5-6 and TRBJ2-3; the D is unclear. The V end was cut by 6 bases, the J end by 2 bases, with 10 bases between. CDR1 is SGHDT, CDR2 YYEEEE, per germline. CDR3 size: 13 residues.

The chain is built from TRBV6-1 and TRBJ2-3, with 9 bases lining up with TRBD2. Germline V gene sequence: CDR1 MNHNS, CDR2 SASEGT. With V trimmed by 5 bases and J by 0 bases, 6 bases remained unmatched. The CDR3 is 16 residues long. CDR3 nucleotides: TGTGCCAGCAGTATAACCGGGACTAGCAGCACAGATACGCAGTATTTT. Protein: CASSITGTSSTDTQYF.

The table lists this clonotype with a few counts. The chain has TRBV3-1 and TRBJ1-5; no firm D call. Germline V CDR1 and CDR2: LGHDT, YNNKEL (reference sequence). This CDR3 is built from 15 residues. The V end lost 2 bases, the J end lost 3 bases, and 11 bases lay between the germline ends. CDR3 coding DNA: TGTGCCAGCAGCCAAAGGGCCGGACTCAATCAGCCCCAGCATTTT. It codes for CASSQRAGLNQPQHF.

This clonotype was seen only a few times. The V call is TRBV7-3, the J call TRBJ2-3; 8 bases are shared with TRBD2. The germline V gene encodes CDR1 SGHTA and CDR2 FQGTGA. CDR3 size: 13 residues. V shed 8 bases and J 4 bases; nucleotides not matched to a gene: 5. CDR3: CASRTGGADTQYF. CDR3 sequence (DNA): TGTGCCAGCCGGACCGGGGGGGCAGATACGCAGTATTTT. Supplemented by reference TRBV7-3 and TRBJ2-3, the full variable domain reads GAGVSQTPSNKVTEKGKYVELRCDPISGHTALYWYRQSLGQGPEFLIYFQGTGAADDSGLPNDRFFAVRPEGSVSTLKIQRTERGDSAVYLCASRTGGADTQYFGPGTRLTVL.

This clonotype was seen repeatedly, ten times or more. The chain links TRBV20-1 to TRBJ2-4; D remains unclear. This CDR3 contains 16 residues. Trimming stripped 0 bases from V and 1 base from J, with 13 bases between. From germline, CDR1 is DFQATT and CDR2 SNEGSKA (reference sequence). CDR3 bases: TGCAGTGCTAGAGATAGGAGCGAAAGTGCCAAAAACATTCAGTACTTC. Amino acid sequence: CSARDRSESAKNIQYF.

This clonotype was recorded at least ten times. The rearrangement joins TRBV7-2 to TRBJ1-5; a weak D match, TRBD1 (5 bases). V lost 3 bases and J lost 0, with 9 bases in between. The CDR3 contains 15 residues. CDR1 is SGHTA and CDR2 is FQGNSA in the germline V gene. CDR3 in amino acids: CASSFWGDSNQPQHF. DNA for the CDR3: TGTGCCAGCAGCTTTTGGGGGGATAGCAATCAGCCCCAGCATTTT.

This clonotype was found many times. The chain is built from TRBV7-9 and TRBJ1-1; a weak D match, TRBD1 (5 bases). In germline, CDR1 is SEHNR, CDR2 FQNEAQ (reference sequence). CDR3 length: 15 amino acids. The V end was cut by 5 bases, the J end by 0 bases, with 13 bases between. The CDR3 spells CASSPPGPVNTEAFF. In DNA form, the CDR3 reads TGTGCCAGCAGCCCGCCGGGGCCCGTGAACACTGAAGCTTTCTTT.

In this sample, this clonotype turned up many times. The rearrangement uses TRBV29-1 and TRBJ2-3; 10 bases are a match to TRBD2. With 5 bases clipped from V and 5 bases from J, the junction kept 1 base outside the gene matches. CDR1 and CDR2 from the germline V gene are SQVTM and ANQGSEA. CDR3 length: 12 amino acids. CDR3 region: CSVRLAGDTQYF. The CDR3 nucleotides read TGCAGCGTTCGACTAGCGGGAGATACGCAGTATTTT.

This clonotype showed up many times. J is TRBJ2-7 and V is TRBV5-1; 7 bases align to TRBD1. Germline CDR1 SGHRS, CDR2 YFSETQ. The CDR3 extends over 15 amino acids. V was pared by 2 bases and J by 2 bases, with 7 bases of the junction left unmatched. CDR3 residues: CASSLGRTGTYEQYF. The CDR3 nucleotides read TGCGCCAGCAGCTTAGGCCGGACAGGAACCTACGAGCAGTACTTC. Variable domain in full (rest from reference TRBV5-1 and TRBJ2-7): KAGVTQTPRYLIKTRGQQVTLSCSPISGHRSVSWYQQTPGQGLQFLFEYFSETQRNKGNFPGRFSGRQFSNSRSEMNVSTLELGDSALYLCASSLGRTGTYEQYFGPGTRLTVT.

This clonotype came up many times. The chain couples TRBV24-1 to TRBJ2-5; 8 bases are a match to TRBD2. The CDR3 extends over 14 amino acids. The V segment lost 5 bases and the J segment 1 base; nucleotides outside the gene matches: 2. The germline V gene encodes CDR1 KGHDR and CDR2 SFDVKD. CDR3 protein: CATSASGGQETQYF. The DNA for the CDR3 is TGTGCCACCAGTGCCAGCGGGGGCCAAGAGACCCAGTACTTC.

This clonotype has at least ten counts. The rearrangement joins TRBV9 to TRBJ2-7; TRBD1 matches at 11 bases. The J segment lost 7 bases and the V segment lost 3 bases, leaving 3 bases of the junction unmatched. Looked up from germline, CDR1 is SGDLS and CDR2 is YYNGEE. This CDR3 spans 13 amino acids. The DNA for the CDR3 is TGTGCCAGCAGCGCTGGGACAGGGGGAGAGCAGTACTTC. It translates to CASSAGTGGEQYF.

This clonotype has ten or more counts. The genes are TRBV5-1 and TRBJ2-1; D is possibly TRBD2 (5 bases). The CDR3 contains 16 residues. V gave up 1 base and J gave up 6 bases, with 17 bases separating them. Germline V CDR1 and CDR2: SGHRS, YFSETQ. The DNA of the CDR3 is TGCGCCAGCAGCTTGAGCACAGTCGTCCGGGGCAATGAGCAGTTCTTC. It codes for CASSLSTVVRGNEQFF.

This clonotype came up many times. The chain recombines TRBV29-1 with TRBJ2-7; D call uncertain. The CDR3 extends over 13 amino acids. Trimming took 4 bases from V and 3 from J, leaving 13 bases between them. Looked up from germline, CDR1 is SQVTM and CDR2 is ANQGSEA. CDR3 loop: CSVGPILGYEQYF. CDR3 DNA: TGCAGCGTTGGCCCCATCCTAGGCTACGAGCAGTACTTC.

The chain is built from TRBV20-1 and TRBJ2-1; D is uncertain. In germline, CDR1 is DFQATT, CDR2 SNEGSKA (reference sequence). CDR3 length: 17 residues. Trimming took off 3 bases at V and 0 bases at J, with 18 bases between the two ends. The CDR3 protein is CSASRPGGGPSYNEQFF. The DNA for the CDR3 is TGCAGTGCTAGCCGGCCGGGTGGCGGCCCCTCCTACAATGAGCAGTTCTTC.

The chain employs TRBV5-1 and TRBJ2-7; 7 bases agree with TRBD2. Germline V CDR1 and CDR2: SGHRS, YFSETQ. This CDR3 has 14 amino acids. J gave up 7 bases and V 6 bases, and 13 bases lay outside the gene matches. The CDR3 loop reads CASNRGGVYEEQYF. The CDR3 DNA reads TGCGCCAGCAACCGGGGAGGGGTCTACGAGGAGCAGTACTTC.

The table lists this clonotype with many counts. The CDR3 sequence: CASSLQGAKNIQYF. CDR3 in DNA: TGCGCCAGCAGCTTACAGGGGGCCAAAAACATTCAGTACTTC. The rearrangement uses TRBV5-1 and TRBJ2-4; TRBD1 agrees at 7 bases. The CDR3 runs 14 residues. With 2 bases clipped from V and 1 base from J, the junction kept 0 bases outside the gene matches. In germline, CDR1 is SGHRS, CDR2 YFSETQ.

This clonotype was observed many times. For the CDR3, the DNA is TGCGCCAGCAGCTTGGCCATCGGACAGGGGAGCTCCTACGAGCAGTACTTC. It is translated as CASSLAIGQGSSYEQYF. The gene calls are TRBV5-1 and TRBJ2-7; 9 positions match TRBD1. After removal of 0 bases from V and 0 bases from J, the junction contained 7 bases not matched to a gene. This CDR3 has 17 amino acids. CDR1 is SGHRS and CDR2 is YFSETQ in the germline V gene. Full variable domain (outside the CDR3, taken from reference TRBV5-1 and TRBJ2-7): KAGVTQTPRYLIKTRGQQVTLSCSPISGHRSVSWYQQTPGQGLQFLFEYFSETQRNKGNFPGRFSGRQFSNSRSEMNVSTLELGDSALYLCASSLAIGQGSSYEQYFGPGTRLTVT.

This clonotype was picked up many times. The V and J genes are TRBV7-3 and TRBJ2-1; 8 nucleotides match TRBD2. V trimming: 3 bases; J trimming: 0 bases; junction bases outside the gene matches: 1. This CDR3 comprises 15 residues. CDR1 SGHTA and CDR2 FQGTGA come from the germline V gene. The CDR3 sequence: CASSFRGGSYNEQFF. The CDR3 region has the DNA TGTGCCAGCAGCTTTCGGGGGGGCTCCTACAATGAGCAGTTCTTC.

This clonotype was detected many times. The rearrangement links TRBV28 to TRBJ1-1, with D unclear. Germline V gene data show CDR1 as MDHEN and CDR2 as SYDVKM. The CDR3 length is 13 residues. Between the trimmed V and J ends, which lost 1 base and 1 base, there was a span of 4 bases. The CDR3 DNA follows: TGTGCCAGCAGTTTATACCGGAACACTGAAGCTTTCTTT. Translation gives CASSLYRNTEAFF.

The CDR3 is CASSSIQALGADTQYF. The CDR3 DNA reads TGCGCCAGCAGCTCCATACAGGCGTTAGGGGCAGATACGCAGTATTTT. The V gene is TRBV4-1, the J gene TRBJ2-3; the D gene is possibly TRBD1 (5 bases). The CDR3 length is 16 residues. Trimming shortened V by 5 bases and J by 4 bases, and 19 bases separated the two germline ends. CDR1 and CDR2 from the germline V gene are MGHRA and YSYEKL.

In this sample, this clonotype turned up many times. CDR3 amino acids: CASRYTGGEQYF. The DNA for the CDR3 is TGTGCCAGCAGATACACAGGGGGCGAGCAGTACTTC. This rearrangement joins TRBV12-3 or TRBV12-4 to TRBJ2-7; TRBD1 agrees at 8 bases. J lost 6 bases, V lost 6 bases, and 4 bases had no gene match. The CDR3 totals 12 residues.

This clonotype was counted many times. The chain carries TRBV27 and TRBJ2-2, with D unresolved. Trimming left V 3 bases short and J 0 bases short, with 11 bases between. CDR3 length equals 16 residues. In germline, CDR1 is MNHEY, CDR2 SMNVEV (reference sequence). CDR3: CASSLVQATNTGELFF. The CDR3 DNA reads TGTGCCAGCAGTTTGGTGCAGGCTACGAACACCGGGGAGCTGTTTTTT.

This clonotype was seen many times. The rearrangement uses TRBV6-5 and TRBJ1-3; D is ambiguous. The CDR3 is 15 amino acids. Germline values: CDR1 MNHEY, CDR2 SVGAGI. V dropped 0 bases and J dropped 0 bases, with 6 bases sitting between them. In DNA, the CDR3 is TGTGCCAGCAGTTACTCCAGGTCCTCTGGAAACACCATATATTTT. It encodes CASSYSRSSGNTIYF.

This clonotype was recorded at least ten times. The genes are TRBV28 and TRBJ2-1, with 9 bases fitting TRBD2. The germline gives CDR1 MDHEN, CDR2 SYDVKM. This CDR3 spans 15 amino acids. The V segment lost 5 bases and the J segment 5 bases; nucleotides outside the gene matches: 7. For the CDR3, the DNA is TGTGCCAGCAGTCTCGAGGTAGCGGGGGACAATGAGCAGTTCTTC. It codes for CASSLEVAGDNEQFF.